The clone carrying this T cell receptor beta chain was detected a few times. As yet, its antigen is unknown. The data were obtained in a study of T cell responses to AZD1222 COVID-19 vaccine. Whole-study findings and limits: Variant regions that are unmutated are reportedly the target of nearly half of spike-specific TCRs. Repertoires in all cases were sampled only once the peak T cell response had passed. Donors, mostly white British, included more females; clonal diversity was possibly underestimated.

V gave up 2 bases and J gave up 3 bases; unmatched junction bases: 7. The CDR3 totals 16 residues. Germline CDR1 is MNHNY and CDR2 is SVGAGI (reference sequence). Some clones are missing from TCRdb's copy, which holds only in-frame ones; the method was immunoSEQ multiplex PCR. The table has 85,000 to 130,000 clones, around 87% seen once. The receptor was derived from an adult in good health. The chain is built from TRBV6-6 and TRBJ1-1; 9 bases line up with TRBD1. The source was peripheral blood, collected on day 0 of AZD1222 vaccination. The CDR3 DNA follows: TGTGCCAGCAGTTACGGGGGGACAGGGTCAGACACTGAAGCTTTCTTT. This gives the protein CASSYGGTGSDTEAFF.